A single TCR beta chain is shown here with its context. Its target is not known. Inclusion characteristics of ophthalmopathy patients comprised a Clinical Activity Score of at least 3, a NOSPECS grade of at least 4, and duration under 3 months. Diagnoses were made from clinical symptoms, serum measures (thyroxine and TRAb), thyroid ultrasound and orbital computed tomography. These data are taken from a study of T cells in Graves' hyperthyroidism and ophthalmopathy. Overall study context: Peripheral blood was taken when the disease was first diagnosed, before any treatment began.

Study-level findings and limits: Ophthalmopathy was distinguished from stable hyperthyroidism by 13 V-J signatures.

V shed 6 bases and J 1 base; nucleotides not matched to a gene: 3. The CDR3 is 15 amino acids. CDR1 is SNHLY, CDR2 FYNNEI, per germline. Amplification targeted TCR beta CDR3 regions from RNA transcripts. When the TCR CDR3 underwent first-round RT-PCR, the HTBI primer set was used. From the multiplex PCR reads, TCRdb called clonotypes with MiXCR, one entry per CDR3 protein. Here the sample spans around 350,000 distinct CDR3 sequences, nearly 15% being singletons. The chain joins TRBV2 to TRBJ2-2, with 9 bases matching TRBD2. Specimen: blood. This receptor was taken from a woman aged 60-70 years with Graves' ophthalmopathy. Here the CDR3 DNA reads TGTGCCAGCAGGGTGACTAGCGGGAACACCGGGGAGCTGTTTTTT. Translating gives CASRVTSGNTGELFF.